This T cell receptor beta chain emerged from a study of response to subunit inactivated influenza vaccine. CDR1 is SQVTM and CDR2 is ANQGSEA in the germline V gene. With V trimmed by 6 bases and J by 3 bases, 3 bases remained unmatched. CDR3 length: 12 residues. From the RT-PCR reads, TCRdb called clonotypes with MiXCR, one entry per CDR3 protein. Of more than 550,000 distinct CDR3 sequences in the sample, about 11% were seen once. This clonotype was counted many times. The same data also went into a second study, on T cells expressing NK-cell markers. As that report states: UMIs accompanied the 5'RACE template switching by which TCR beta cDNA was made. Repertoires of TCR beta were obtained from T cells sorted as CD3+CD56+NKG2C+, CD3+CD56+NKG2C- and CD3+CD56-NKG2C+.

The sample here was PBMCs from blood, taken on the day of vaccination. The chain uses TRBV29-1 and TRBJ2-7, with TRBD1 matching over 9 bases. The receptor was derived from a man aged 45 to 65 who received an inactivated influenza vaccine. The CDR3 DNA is TGCAGCGTCCCGGGACAGGGCTACGAGCAGTACTTC. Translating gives CSVPGQGYEQYF.